Shown below are 7 T cell receptor beta chains from a single sample sequenced in a study of cytomegalovirus exposure and HLA in healthy donors. The PCR employed 60 Vbeta primers together with 13 Jbeta primers. Assay used: immunoSEQ multiplex PCR; TCRdb lists only in-frame clones, some missing. The table has 90,000 to 120,000 clones, 82% seen once. Sequencing used PBMCs. These receptors all stem from a man younger than 40 in good health and CMV-seropositive.

This clone was detected only a few times. J is TRBJ1-2 and V is TRBV6-5; D perhaps matches TRBD1 (5 bases). The CDR3 covers 13 residues. V gave up 2 bases and J gave up 2 bases, with 6 bases separating them. Germline V lookup: CDR1 MNHEY, CDR2 SVGAGI. The CDR3 protein is CASSYGQNYGYTF. CDR3 DNA: TGTGCCAGCAGTTACGGACAAAACTATGGCTACACCTTC.

The chain carries TRBV5-1 and TRBJ1-1, with TRBD1 matching 7 bases. Germline V lookup: CDR1 SGHRS, CDR2 YFSETQ. There are 12 residues in the CDR3. Trimming at V came to 4 bases and at J to 10 bases, leaving 7 bases not matched to a gene. The CDR3 DNA sequence: TGCGCCAGCAGCGAGGACAGGATATCAGCTTTCTTT. This codes for CASSEDRISAFF. The full variable domain, with the rest looked up from reference TRBV5-1 and TRBJ1-1, is KAGVTQTPRYLIKTRGQQVTLSCSPISGHRSVSWYQQTPGQGLQFLFEYFSETQRNKGNFPGRFSGRQFSNSRSEMNVSTLELGDSALYLCASSEDRISAFFGQGTRLTVV.

The chain links TRBV5-1 to TRBJ2-6; D is unclear. V shed 7 bases and J shed 4 bases, with 12 bases lying between them. The CDR3 spans 14 residues. Germline CDR1 is SGHRS and CDR2 is YFSETQ. CDR3 residues: CASRFNQGANVLTF. The CDR3 DNA is TGCGCCAGCCGATTCAATCAGGGGGCCAACGTCCTGACTTTC.

J is TRBJ1-1 and V is TRBV4-1; unclear D gene. Looked up from germline, CDR1 is MGHRA and CDR2 is YSYEKL. V lost 3 bases and J lost 3, with 11 bases in between. This CDR3 is built from 14 residues. CDR3 DNA: TGCGCCAGCAGCCACAGAACAGAGTACACTGAAGCTTTCTTT. This encodes CASSHRTEYTEAFF.

The chain uses TRBV7-2 and TRBJ2-3; D is unclear. Between the trimmed V and J ends, which lost 1 base and 9 bases, there was a span of 8 bases. The CDR3 runs to 12 residues. CDR1 is SGHTA and CDR2 is FQGNSA in the germline V gene. The CDR3, as DNA: TGTGCCAGCAGCTTAGACTCGCTCACGCAGTATTTT. Translating it yields CASSLDSLTQYF.

The rearrangement uses TRBV11-3 and TRBJ2-7; D might be TRBD1 (6 bases). The ends were cut back, 5 bases at V and 2 bases at J, with 10 bases in the middle. Germline V gives CDR1 SGHNT, CDR2 YENEEA. This CDR3 is 13 amino acids long. The CDR3 loop reads CASSPRTAYEQYF. For the CDR3, the DNA is TGTGCCAGCAGCCCACGGACAGCCTACGAGCAGTACTTC.

V gene TRBV5-8 combines with J gene TRBJ2-3; D is possibly TRBD1 (5 bases). Germline CDR1 SGHTS, CDR2 YDEGEE. The germline V and J ends were trimmed by 5 bases and 4 bases, with 20 bases remaining between them. The CDR3 totals 16 residues. CDR3 region: CASSPRRGKGPDTQYF. The CDR3 bases are TGTGCCAGCAGTCCCCGAAGGGGCAAGGGCCCAGATACGCAGTATTTT.